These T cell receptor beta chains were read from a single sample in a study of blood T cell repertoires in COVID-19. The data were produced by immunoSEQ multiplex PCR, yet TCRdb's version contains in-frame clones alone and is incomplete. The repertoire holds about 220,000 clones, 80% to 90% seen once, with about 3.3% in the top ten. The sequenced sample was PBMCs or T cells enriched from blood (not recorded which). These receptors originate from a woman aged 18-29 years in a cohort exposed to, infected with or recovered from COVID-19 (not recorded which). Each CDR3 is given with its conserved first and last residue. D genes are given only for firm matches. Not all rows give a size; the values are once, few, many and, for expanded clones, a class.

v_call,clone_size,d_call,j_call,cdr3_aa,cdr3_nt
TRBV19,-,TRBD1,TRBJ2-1,CASSMGDRGGQFF,TGTGCCAGTAGTATGGGGGACAGGGGAGGTCAGTTCTTC
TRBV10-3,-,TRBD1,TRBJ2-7,CATAGRDRTSYEQYF,TGTGCCACAGCCGGCCGGGACAGGACTTCTTACGAGCAGTACTTC
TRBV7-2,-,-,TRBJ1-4,CASSLLGAGVKLFF,TGTGCCAGCAGCTTACTCGGGGCGGGGGTAAAACTGTTTTTT
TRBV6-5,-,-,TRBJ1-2,CASSHGDRNYGYTF,TGTGCCAGCAGTCACGGAGACAGGAACTATGGCTACACCTTC
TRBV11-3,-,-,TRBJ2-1,CASSPASAHLYNEQFF,TGTGCCAGCAGCCCCGCTAGCGCCCACCTTTACAATGAGCAGTTCTTC
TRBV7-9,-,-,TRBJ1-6,CASSQGQLNSPLHF,TGTGCCAGCAGCCAAGGACAGCTGAATTCACCCCTCCACTTT
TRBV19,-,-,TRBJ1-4,CASSTPRKTNEKLFF,TGTGCCAGTAGTACCCCGCGGAAAACTAATGAAAAACTGTTTTTT
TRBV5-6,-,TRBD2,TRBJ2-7,CASSFWSSGMYEQYF,TGTGCCAGCAGCTTTTGGTCTAGCGGGATGTATGAGCAGTACTTC
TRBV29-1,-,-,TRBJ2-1,CSVGVSGNNEQFF,TGCAGCGTTGGAGTATCGGGTAACAATGAGCAGTTCTTC
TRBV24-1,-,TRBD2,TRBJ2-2,CATSGPGGEQNAFAGELFF,TGTGCCACCAGTGGTCCCGGGGGGGAACAGAACGCGTTTGCCGGGGAGCTGTTTTTT
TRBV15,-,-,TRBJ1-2,CATSRDSGESEGYTF,TGTGCCACCAGCAGAGATTCCGGGGAGAGTGAGGGCTACACCTTC
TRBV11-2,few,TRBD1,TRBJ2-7,CASSSTGSYEQYF,TGTGCCAGCAGCTCGACAGGGTCCTACGAGCAGTACTTC
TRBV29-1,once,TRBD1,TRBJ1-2,CSVAWTGEEGYTF,TGCAGCGTTGCCTGGACAGGGGAGGAAGGCTACACCTTC
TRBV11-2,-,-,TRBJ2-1,CASSLGGDRYNEQFF,TGTGCCAGCAGCTTGGGCGGGGACCGATACAATGAGCAGTTCTTC